This TCR beta chain was profiled in a study of cytomegalovirus exposure and HLA in healthy donors. Study-level results: On later analysis, the bulk of CMV-associated TCR beta chains appeared to be HLA-restricted. Productive rates of about 90% or about 30% were seen for most TCR beta V segments in an earlier analysis. Reportedly, HLA-A and HLA-B alleles of most subjects were accurately predicted from TCR beta.

A remark on this clone: Its antigen is currently unknown.

The CDR3 covers 12 residues. Per the germline V gene, CDR1 is MGHDK and CDR2 is SYGVNS. Trimming took off 8 bases at V and 5 bases at J, with 12 bases between the two ends. Primers for the PCR totalled 60 Vbeta and 13 Jbeta. Data came from immunoSEQ multiplex PCR; TCRdb stores just in-frame clones and leaves some out. This sample has over 75,000 clones, with about 83% found just once. The V call is TRBV25-1, the J call TRBJ1-2; unclear D gene. The sequencing input was PBMCs. The TCR was taken from a woman aged 18-35 years in good health and CMV-seropositive. Here the CDR3 DNA reads TGTGCCAGCGGCCCGGAGGGATATGGCTACACCTTC. Encoded protein: CASGPEGYGYTF.